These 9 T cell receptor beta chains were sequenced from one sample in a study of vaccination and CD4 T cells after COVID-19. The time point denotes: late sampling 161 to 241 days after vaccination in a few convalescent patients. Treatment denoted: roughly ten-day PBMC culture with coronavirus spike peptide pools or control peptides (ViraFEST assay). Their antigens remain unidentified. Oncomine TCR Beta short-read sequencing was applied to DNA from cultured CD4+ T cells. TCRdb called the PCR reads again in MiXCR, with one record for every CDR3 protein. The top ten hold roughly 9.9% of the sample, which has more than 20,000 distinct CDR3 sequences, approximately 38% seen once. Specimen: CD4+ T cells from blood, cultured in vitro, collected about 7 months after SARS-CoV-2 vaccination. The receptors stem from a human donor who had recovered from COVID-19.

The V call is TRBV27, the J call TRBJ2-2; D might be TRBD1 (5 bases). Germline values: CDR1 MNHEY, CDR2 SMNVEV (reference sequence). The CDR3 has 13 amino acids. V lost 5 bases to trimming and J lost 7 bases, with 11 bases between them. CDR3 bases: TGTGCCAGCAGTGGCAGGCAGGGCGGGGAGCTGTTTTTT. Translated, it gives CASSGRQGGELFF.

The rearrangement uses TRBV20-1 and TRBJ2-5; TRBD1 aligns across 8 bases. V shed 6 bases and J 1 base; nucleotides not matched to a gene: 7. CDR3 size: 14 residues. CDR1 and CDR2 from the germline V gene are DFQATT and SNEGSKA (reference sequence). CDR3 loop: CSAHDRGLQETQYF. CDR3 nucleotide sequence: TGCAGTGCCCATGACAGGGGCCTCCAAGAGACCCAGTACTTC.

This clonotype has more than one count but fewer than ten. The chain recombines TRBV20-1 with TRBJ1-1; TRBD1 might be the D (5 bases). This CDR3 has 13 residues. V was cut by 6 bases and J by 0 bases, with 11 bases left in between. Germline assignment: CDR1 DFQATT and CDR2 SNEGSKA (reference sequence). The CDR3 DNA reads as TGCAGTGCCACCGGGACGCTGAACACTGAAGCTTTCTTT. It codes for CSATGTLNTEAFF.

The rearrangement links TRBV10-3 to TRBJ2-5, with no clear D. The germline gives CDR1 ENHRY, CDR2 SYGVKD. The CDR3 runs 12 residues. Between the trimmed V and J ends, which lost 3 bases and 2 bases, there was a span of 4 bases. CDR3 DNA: TGTGCCATCAGTGATGAACAAGAGACCCAGTACTTC. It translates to CAISDEQETQYF.

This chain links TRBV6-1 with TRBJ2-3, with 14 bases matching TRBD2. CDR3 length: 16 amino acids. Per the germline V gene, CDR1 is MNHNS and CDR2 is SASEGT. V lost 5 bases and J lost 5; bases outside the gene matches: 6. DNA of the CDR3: TGTGCCAGCAGTACTACCGGGACTAGCGGGAGAGATACGCAGTATTTT. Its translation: CASSTTGTSGRDTQYF.

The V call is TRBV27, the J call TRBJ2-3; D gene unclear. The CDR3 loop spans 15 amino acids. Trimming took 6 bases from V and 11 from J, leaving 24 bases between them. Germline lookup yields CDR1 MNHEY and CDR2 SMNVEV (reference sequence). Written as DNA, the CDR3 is TGTGCCAGCAGCACGCCGCGACCCCCGGCCGGTAAGCAGTATTTT. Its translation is CASSTPRPPAGKQYF.

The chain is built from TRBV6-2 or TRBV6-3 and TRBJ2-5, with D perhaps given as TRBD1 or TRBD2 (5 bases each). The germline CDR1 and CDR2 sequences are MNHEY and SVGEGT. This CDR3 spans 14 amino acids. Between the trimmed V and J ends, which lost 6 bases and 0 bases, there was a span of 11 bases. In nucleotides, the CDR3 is TGTGCCAGCAGGGCTATGGGGGACCAAGAGACCCAGTACTTC. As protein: CASRAMGDQETQYF.

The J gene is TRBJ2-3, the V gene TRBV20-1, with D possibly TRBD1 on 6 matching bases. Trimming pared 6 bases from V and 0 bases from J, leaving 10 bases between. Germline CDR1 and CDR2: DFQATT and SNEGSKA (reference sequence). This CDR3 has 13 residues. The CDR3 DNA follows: TGCAGTGCCCAGGGGCCTAGCACAGATACGCAGTATTTT. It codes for CSAQGPSTDTQYF.

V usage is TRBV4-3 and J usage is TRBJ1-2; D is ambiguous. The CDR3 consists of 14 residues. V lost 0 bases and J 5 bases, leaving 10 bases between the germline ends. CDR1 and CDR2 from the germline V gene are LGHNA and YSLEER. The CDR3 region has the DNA TGCGCCAGCAGCCAAGATAACGAGGGTTATGGCTACACCTTC. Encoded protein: CASSQDNEGYGYTF.